This TCR beta chain was sequenced during a study of cytomegalovirus exposure and HLA in healthy donors. Study-level points and caveats: Follow-up analysis later connected one missense variant in DCLRE1C with trimming of TCR beta V- and J-genes.

A word on this clone: Its antigen remains unknown.

In the PCR, 60 Vbeta and 13 Jbeta primers were used. TCRdb's copy holds only in-frame clones and misses some; the assay was immunoSEQ multiplex PCR. The sample lists about 140,000 clones, roughly four fifths occurring once. Trimming removed 1 base at V and 8 bases at J, with 16 bases between. The germline V gene encodes CDR1 SGHNT and CDR2 YYREEE (reference sequence). The length of the CDR3 is 15 residues. The clonotype originates from a female donor in good health and CMV-seropositive. The chain combines TRBV5-4 with TRBJ2-1, with D maybe TRBD1 (5 bases). The sample comprised PBMCs. The CDR3, as DNA: TGTGCCAGCAGCTTGTCGCAGGGCTTGAACGATGAGCAGTTCTTC. This translates into CASSLSQGLNDEQFF.